Each of the 12 T cell receptor beta chains below was sequenced from the same sample in a study of T cell changes during pregnancy in multiple sclerosis. TCRdb's copy holds only in-frame clones and misses some; the assay was immunoSEQ multiplex PCR. The sample shows roughly 100,000 clones, roughly nine tenths of them seen only once. The material was peripheral blood, obtained before pregnancy. The receptors were gathered from a female donor with multiple sclerosis, enrolled in a pregnancy study.

The chain combines TRBV15 with TRBJ1-4; TRBD1 might be the D (6 bases). Germline V CDR1 and CDR2: LNHNV, YYDKDF (reference sequence). Trimming cost V 6 bases and J 3 bases, with 11 bases left between them. This CDR3 is 14 amino acids long. CDR3 amino acids: CATSLRQANEKLFF. CDR3 nucleotides: TGTGCCACCAGTCTTAGACAGGCTAATGAAAAACTGTTTTTT.

This clone occurred once. This chain joins TRBV9 and TRBJ2-7; TRBD2 is a possible D gene (7 bases). CDR3 length: 14 amino acids. Between the trimmed V and J ends, which lost 3 bases and 6 bases, there was a span of 16 bases. Germline V gene lookup returns CDR1 SGDLS and CDR2 YYNGEE. This CDR3 is CASSEQGGGGEQYF. CDR3 sequence (DNA): TGTGCCAGCAGCGAACAGGGAGGCGGGGGCGAGCAGTACTTC.

The V gene is TRBV18, the J gene TRBJ1-6; D unresolved. In germline, CDR1 is KGHSH, CDR2 LQKENI. The CDR3 is 17 amino acids. Deletions cut 2 bases from V and 7 bases from J, with 18 bases between. CDR3 in DNA: TGTGCCAGCTCACCAGCTTTTTTCGGACTGGGAAATTCACCCCTCCACTTT. As protein: CASSPAFFGLGNSPLHF. The whole variable domain, filled in from reference TRBV18 and TRBJ1-6, reads NAGVMQNPRHLVRRRGQEARLRCSPMKGHSHVYWYRQLPEEGLKFMVYLQKENIIDESGMPKERFSAEFPKEGPSILRIQQVVRGDSAAYFCASSPAFFGLGNSPLHFGNGTRLTVT.

The chain joins TRBV7-9 to TRBJ2-3; 15 nucleotides line up with TRBD2. This CDR3 spans 17 amino acids. With V trimmed by 5 bases and J by 3 bases, 6 bases remained unmatched. Germline V gene lookup returns CDR1 SEHNR and CDR2 FQNEAQ (reference sequence). CDR3 sequence (DNA): TGTGCCAGCAGCCTGGGACTAGCGGGGGGTATAACAGATACGCAGTATTTT. It encodes CASSLGLAGGITDTQYF.

V usage is TRBV15 and J usage is TRBJ2-1, with TRBD2 matching 8 bases. The CDR3 consists of 16 residues. Germline values: CDR1 LNHNV, CDR2 YYDKDF (reference sequence). Unmatched junction bases numbered 5, after V lost 0 bases and J lost 4 bases. The DNA for the CDR3 is TGTGCCACCAGCAGAGATAGGCCTAGCGGGTACAATGAGCAGTTCTTC. Translating gives CATSRDRPSGYNEQFF.

V gene TRBV27 combines with J gene TRBJ2-2, with 10 nucleotides matching TRBD2. The CDR3 is made up of 17 amino acids. The ends lost 0 bases at V and 4 bases at J; junction bases unmatched: 5. The germline V gene has CDR1 MNHEY and CDR2 SMNVEV (reference sequence). CDR3 DNA: TGTGCCAGCAGTTTATCGTGGGTAGCGGGAGGCACCGGGGAGCTGTTTTTT. Its protein product is CASSLSWVAGGTGELFF.

The genes are TRBV15 and TRBJ2-3; 9 bases align to TRBD1. Germline V gives CDR1 LNHNV, CDR2 YYDKDF (reference sequence). The CDR3 length is 16 residues. The junction had 8 bases not matched to a gene; V was cut back by 3 bases and J by 4 bases. The CDR3 protein is CATSRVTGTGSDTQYF. The CDR3 DNA follows: TGTGCCACCAGCAGGGTGACGGGGACAGGGTCAGATACGCAGTATTTT.

The chain links TRBV9 to TRBJ2-7, with D possibly matching TRBD2 (6 bases). With 0 bases removed from V and 6 bases from J, the gap between germline ends came to 10 bases. The CDR3 is 13 amino acids. CDR1 is SGDLS, CDR2 YYNGEE, per germline. CDR3 bases: TGTGCCAGCAGCGTAGATCCCGGGAGCGAGCAGTACTTC. It translates to CASSVDPGSEQYF.

V and J are TRBV7-3 and TRBJ1-2; TRBD1 agrees at 8 bases. CDR1 and CDR2 (germline): SGHTA, FQGTGA. V gave up 4 bases and J gave up 4 bases; unmatched junction bases: 2. The CDR3 is 13 residues long. In DNA, the CDR3 is TGTGCCAGCAGCTACGACAGGGGCTATGGCTACACCTTC. Translated: CASSYDRGYGYTF. The whole variable domain, remainder taken from reference TRBV7-3 and TRBJ1-2, is GAGVSQTPSNKVTEKGKYVELRCDPISGHTALYWYRQSLGQGPEFLIYFQGTGAADDSGLPNDRFFAVRPEGSVSTLKIQRTERGDSAVYLCASSYDRGYGYTFGSGTRLTVV.

The chain uses TRBV19 and TRBJ1-5; 9 bases line up with TRBD1. Trimming took 8 bases from V and 4 from J; bases not matched to a gene: 3. The CDR3 runs 13 residues. The germline V gene encodes CDR1 LNHDA and CDR2 SQIVND (reference sequence). The CDR3 sequence is CASGTGRNQPQHF. The CDR3 bases are TGTGCCAGTGGGACAGGGCGAAATCAGCCCCAGCATTTT.

The genes are TRBV11-3 and TRBJ1-6; D is unresolved. CDR3 size: 17 residues. Germline CDR1 reads SGHNT; CDR2 reads YENEEA. Trimming took 5 bases from V and 0 from J, leaving 14 bases between them. The CDR3 DNA reads TGTGCCAGCAGCCCGGGTGAGGAGCCCTCCTATAATTCACCCCTCCACTTT. Protein sequence: CASSPGEEPSYNSPLHF. Variable domain in full (rest from reference TRBV11-3 and TRBJ1-6): EAGVVQSPRYKIIEKKQPVAFWCNPISGHNTLYWYLQNLGQGPELLIRYENEEAVDDSQLPKDRFSAERLKGVDSTLKIQPAELGDSAVYLCASSPGEEPSYNSPLHFGNGTRLTVT.

The chain couples TRBV7-9 to TRBJ2-5, with TRBD2 matching over 12 bases. This CDR3 contains 15 residues. V was pared by 6 bases and J by 1 base, with 3 bases of the junction left unmatched. Germline V gives CDR1 SEHNR, CDR2 FQNEAQ (reference sequence). Here the CDR3 reads CASRPLAGGQETQYF. Here the CDR3 DNA reads TGTGCCAGCAGACCACTAGCGGGGGGCCAAGAGACCCAGTACTTC.